Listed below are T cell receptor beta chains from one sample, sequenced in a study of breast tumors, draining lymph nodes, adjacent tissues. MiXCR, run by TCRdb on the multiplex PCR reads, gives a single entry per CDR3 protein. The table shows approximately 210,000 distinct CDR3 sequences, with approximately 36% occurring only once. The specimen sequenced was axillary lymph node tissue. Receptors were obtained from a female donor with breast cancer. Some clones in this sample may be carry-over from other donors' samples. The CDR3 runs from the conserved cysteine through the conserved F or W. D genes are given only for firm matches. A clone size is listed for some rows: how often the clone was seen (once, few, many), or a class if it is expanded.

v_gene: TRBV6-6; d_gene: NA; abundance: many; j_gene: TRBJ2-5; CDR3nt: TGTGCCAGCAAGACAGAGTATCAAGAGACCCAGTACTTC; CDR3aa: CASKTEYQETQYF
v_gene: TRBV5-1; d_gene: TRBD1; abundance: many; j_gene: TRBJ1-3; CDR3nt: TGCGCCAGCAGCCCTGGGACAGGGGGTAACACCATATATTTT; CDR3aa: CASSPGTGGNTIYF
v_gene: TRBV7-2; d_gene: NA; abundance: many; j_gene: TRBJ2-7; CDR3nt: TGTGCCAGCAGCGAGCGTACGGCTAAAATCGAGCAGTACTTC; CDR3aa: CASSERTAKIEQYF
v_gene: TRBV15; d_gene: TRBD1; abundance: few; j_gene: TRBJ1-1; CDR3nt: TGTGCCACCAGCAGAGGACAGGGCATCACTGAAGCTTTCTTT; CDR3aa: CATSRGQGITEAFF
v_gene: TRBV5-5; d_gene: NA; abundance: many; j_gene: TRBJ2-7; CDR3nt: TGTGCCAGCAGCTTGGCCGACGGTTACGAGCAGTACTTC; CDR3aa: CASSLADGYEQYF
v_gene: TRBV28; d_gene: TRBD1; abundance: NA; j_gene: TRBJ1-2; CDR3nt: TGTGCCAGCAGGCTGACAGGGATCTATGGCTACACCTTC; CDR3aa: CASRLTGIYGYTF
v_gene: TRBV11-2; d_gene: TRBD2; abundance: NA; j_gene: TRBJ2-2; CDR3nt: TGTGCCAGCAGCAGCGGGGTAGTCGGGGGAACCGGGGAGCTGTTTTTT; CDR3aa: CASSSGVVGGTGELFF
v_gene: TRBV20-1; d_gene: TRBD2; abundance: NA; j_gene: TRBJ2-5; CDR3nt: TGCAGTGCTAGCCTCGATAGCGGGGGCATGTACCAAGAGACCCAGTACTTC; CDR3aa: CSASLDSGGMYQETQYF
v_gene: TRBV7-8; d_gene: TRBD1; abundance: many; j_gene: TRBJ2-7; CDR3nt: TGTGCCAGCAGCTTTGGACAGGGGAGCACCTACGAGCAGTACTTC; CDR3aa: CASSFGQGSTYEQYF
v_gene: TRBV29-1; d_gene: TRBD2; abundance: NA; j_gene: TRBJ2-1; CDR3nt: TGCAGCGTTGAGGAGTATCTAGCGGGGGGGCGGGGCAATGAGCAGTTCTTC; CDR3aa: CSVEEYLAGGRGNEQFF
v_gene: TRBV7-2; d_gene: TRBD2; abundance: NA; j_gene: TRBJ2-4; CDR3nt: TGTGCCAGCAGCTTAGTTAGCGGGGGAAAAAACATTCAGTACTTC; CDR3aa: CASSLVSGGKNIQYF
v_gene: TRBV15; d_gene: TRBD1; abundance: once; j_gene: TRBJ1-6; CDR3nt: TGTGCCACCAGCAGAGATAGGACAGGGTCCCTAGGTTCACCCCTCCACTTT; CDR3aa: CATSRDRTGSLGSPLHF
v_gene: TRBV7-2; d_gene: TRBD2; abundance: NA; j_gene: TRBJ2-1; CDR3nt: TGTGCCAGCAGAACTAGCGGGAGGGTTGAGCAGTTCTTC; CDR3aa: CASRTSGRVEQFF
v_gene: TRBV7-2; d_gene: NA; abundance: NA; j_gene: TRBJ1-1; CDR3nt: TGTGCCAGCAGCCTCATACGTCGGGAAGCTTTCTTT; CDR3aa: CASSLIRREAFF
v_gene: TRBV7-7; d_gene: TRBD2; abundance: once; j_gene: TRBJ2-3; CDR3nt: TGTGCTAGCAGCCCGAGGGGACTAGCGGGAGAGGAGACAGATACGCAGTATTTT; CDR3aa: CASSPRGLAGEETDTQYF
v_gene: TRBV20-1; d_gene: TRBD2; abundance: NA; j_gene: TRBJ2-1; CDR3nt: TGCAGTGCCATCCTAGCGGGAGGGAATGAGCAGTTCTTC; CDR3aa: CSAILAGGNEQFF
v_gene: TRBV28; d_gene: NA; abundance: few; j_gene: TRBJ2-7; CDR3nt: TGTGCCAGCAGAACGCCGGGACGCATGTACGAGCAGTACTTC; CDR3aa: CASRTPGRMYEQYF
v_gene: TRBV6-2/TRBV6-3; d_gene: NA; abundance: few; j_gene: TRBJ1-3; CDR3nt: TGTGCCAGCAGACGTGAGTCCTCTGGAAACACCATATATTTT; CDR3aa: CASRRESSGNTIYF
v_gene: TRBV12-3/TRBV12-4; d_gene: NA; abundance: many; j_gene: TRBJ1-6; CDR3nt: TGTGCCAGCAGTTTAGAGGGTATAGGTTCACCCCTCCACTTT; CDR3aa: CASSLEGIGSPLHF
v_gene: TRBV7-7; d_gene: TRBD2; abundance: many; j_gene: TRBJ2-1; CDR3nt: TGTGCTAGCAGCTTAGGACTAGCGGGGGGGGATGAGCAGTTCTTC; CDR3aa: CASSLGLAGGDEQFF
v_gene: TRBV19; d_gene: NA; abundance: NA; j_gene: TRBJ2-6; CDR3nt: TGTGCCAGTAGTGCACTCGGGGCCAACGTCCTGACTTTC; CDR3aa: CASSALGANVLTF
v_gene: TRBV28; d_gene: NA; abundance: few; j_gene: TRBJ2-5; CDR3nt: TGTGCCAGCGGCACGATGGAAGAGACCCAGTACTTC; CDR3aa: CASGTMEETQYF
v_gene: TRBV5-1; d_gene: TRBD1; abundance: many; j_gene: TRBJ1-2; CDR3nt: TGTGCCAGCAGCCCCGGACAGGGAGGATATGGCTACACCTTC; CDR3aa: CASSPGQGGYGYTF
v_gene: TRBV20-1; d_gene: TRBD1; abundance: NA; j_gene: TRBJ1-6; CDR3nt: TGCAGTGCTAGAGTGGCCGTGACAGGGAACTCCTATAATTCACCCCTCCACTTT; CDR3aa: CSARVAVTGNSYNSPLHF
v_gene: TRBV18; d_gene: NA; abundance: many; j_gene: TRBJ1-3; CDR3nt: TGTGCCAGCTCACCACGCGGAAACACCATATATTTT; CDR3aa: CASSPRGNTIYF
v_gene: TRBV6-6; d_gene: TRBD2; abundance: few; j_gene: TRBJ2-1; CDR3nt: TGTGCCAGCAGTGAATGGGGGGGATTAAGCTCCTACAATGAGCAGTTCTTC; CDR3aa: CASSEWGGLSSYNEQFF
v_gene: TRBV2; d_gene: NA; abundance: NA; j_gene: TRBJ2-6; CDR3nt: TGTGCCAGCAGTGAAGGGTGGTTAGCGGGGGCCAACGTCCTGACTTTC; CDR3aa: CASSEGWLAGANVLTF
v_gene: TRBV4-3; d_gene: TRBD1; abundance: many; j_gene: TRBJ1-5; CDR3nt: TGTGCCAGCAGCCATGGACAGGGCGGTCAGCCCCAGCATTTT; CDR3aa: CASSHGQGGQPQHF
v_gene: TRBV20-1; d_gene: NA; abundance: many; j_gene: TRBJ2-5; CDR3nt: TGCAGTGCTGACGGACCACTAGGAGAGACCCAGTACTTC; CDR3aa: CSADGPLGETQYF
v_gene: TRBV20-1; d_gene: TRBD2; abundance: many; j_gene: TRBJ2-7; CDR3nt: TGCAGTGCTAGAGATACGGGACTAGGAGCCCCCGAGCAGTACTTC; CDR3aa: CSARDTGLGAPEQYF
v_gene: TRBV10-2; d_gene: NA; abundance: NA; j_gene: TRBJ2-5; CDR3nt: TGCGCCAGCAATGACCGAGAGACCCAGTACTTC; CDR3aa: CASNDRETQYF
v_gene: TRBV24-1; d_gene: NA; abundance: many; j_gene: TRBJ2-6; CDR3nt: TGTGCCACCAGTGGCGAATCTAAAATGCACTCTGGGGCCAACGTCCTGACTTTC; CDR3aa: CATSGESKMHSGANVLTF
v_gene: TRBV6-4; d_gene: NA; abundance: NA; j_gene: TRBJ2-3; CDR3nt: TGTGCCAGCAGTGACGGGACAACTAGCACAGATACGCAGTATTTT; CDR3aa: CASSDGTTSTDTQYF
v_gene: TRBV9; d_gene: NA; abundance: many; j_gene: TRBJ1-3; CDR3nt: TGTGCCAGCAGCGTAGCTGTTGGAGGGTCTGGAAACACCATATATTTT; CDR3aa: CASSVAVGGSGNTIYF
v_gene: TRBV3-1; d_gene: TRBD2; abundance: few; j_gene: TRBJ2-7; CDR3nt: TGTGCCAGCAAGACTTCCGGGACTAGCGGGAGAGAGCAGTACTTC; CDR3aa: CASKTSGTSGREQYF
v_gene: TRBV6-5; d_gene: TRBD2; abundance: few; j_gene: TRBJ2-1; CDR3nt: TGTGCCAGCAGTTACGCCGGACTAGCGGGCCATGAGCAGTTCTTC; CDR3aa: CASSYAGLAGHEQFF
v_gene: TRBV24-1; d_gene: TRBD2; abundance: many; j_gene: TRBJ2-1; CDR3nt: TGTGCCACCAGTGAGCCGACTAGCGGGAGAGGAGATGAGCAGTTCTTC; CDR3aa: CATSEPTSGRGDEQFF
v_gene: TRBV28; d_gene: NA; abundance: NA; j_gene: TRBJ1-5; CDR3nt: TGTGCCAGCAAGTCCGGGGGTGAAAGCAATCAGCCCCAGCATTTT; CDR3aa: CASKSGGESNQPQHF
v_gene: TRBV5-6; d_gene: NA; abundance: many; j_gene: TRBJ2-7; CDR3nt: TGTGCCAGCAGCTTGGTTCCGGGAAACGAGCAGTACTTC; CDR3aa: CASSLVPGNEQYF
v_gene: TRBV28; d_gene: TRBD2; abundance: NA; j_gene: TRBJ2-7; CDR3nt: TGTGCCAGCAGTCAACCGGGACTACTGAAGTACGAGCAGTACTTC; CDR3aa: CASSQPGLLKYEQYF
v_gene: TRBV27; d_gene: TRBD1; abundance: NA; j_gene: TRBJ2-7; CDR3nt: TGTGCCAGCAGTGTAAACCGGGACAGGGGACACGAGCAGTACTTC; CDR3aa: CASSVNRDRGHEQYF
v_gene: TRBV28; d_gene: TRBD2; abundance: NA; j_gene: TRBJ2-1; CDR3nt: TGTGCCAGCAGTGTAGCGGGAGGGCACAATGAGCAGTTCTTC; CDR3aa: CASSVAGGHNEQFF
v_gene: TRBV20-1; d_gene: NA; abundance: many; j_gene: TRBJ1-5; CDR3nt: TGCAGTGCTAGAATGGAAGGCCGGGGGTATAGCAATCAGCCCCAGCATTTT; CDR3aa: CSARMEGRGYSNQPQHF
v_gene: TRBV4-3; d_gene: NA; abundance: NA; j_gene: TRBJ2-4; CDR3nt: TGCGCCAGCAGCCTCAACCGCAGGGGAGGAAACATTCAGTACTTC; CDR3aa: CASSLNRRGGNIQYF
v_gene: TRBV10-3; d_gene: TRBD2; abundance: once; j_gene: TRBJ2-1; CDR3nt: TGTGCCATCAAGCGGACTAGCCTCCACAATGAGCAGTTCTTC; CDR3aa: CAIKRTSLHNEQFF
v_gene: TRBV25-1; d_gene: NA; abundance: NA; j_gene: TRBJ2-3; CDR3nt: TGTGCCAGCAGTCCCTCTATGTTCCCAGATACGCAGTATTTT; CDR3aa: CASSPSMFPDTQYF
v_gene: TRBV6-2/TRBV6-3; d_gene: NA; abundance: NA; j_gene: TRBJ1-2; CDR3nt: TGTGCCAGCGAGGGTCTTCCCCCTAACTATGGCTACACCTTC; CDR3aa: CASEGLPPNYGYTF
v_gene: TRBV7-2; d_gene: NA; abundance: once; j_gene: TRBJ2-4; CDR3nt: TGTGCCAGCAGCTTAGAGGGTAGGGGTAGTTTTGTTGCCAAAAACATTCAGTACTTC; CDR3aa: CASSLEGRGSFVAKNIQYF
v_gene: TRBV5-1; d_gene: NA; abundance: many; j_gene: TRBJ2-7; CDR3nt: TGCGCCAGCAGCCAGCAGGAGGACGGGTACTACGAGCAGTACTTC; CDR3aa: CASSQQEDGYYEQYF
v_gene: TRBV15; d_gene: NA; abundance: NA; j_gene: TRBJ2-3; CDR3nt: TGTGCCACCAGCAGCTTGGGGATTCCGGCAGATACGCAGTATTTT; CDR3aa: CATSSLGIPADTQYF
v_gene: TRBV5-6; d_gene: NA; abundance: many; j_gene: TRBJ2-6; CDR3nt: TGTGCCAGCAGCTGGGAAACCTCTGGGGCCAACGTCCTGACTTTC; CDR3aa: CASSWETSGANVLTF
v_gene: TRBV19; d_gene: NA; abundance: NA; j_gene: TRBJ2-7; CDR3nt: TGTGCCAGTATAAACAGGGATGACGAGCAGTACTTC; CDR3aa: CASINRDDEQYF